This T cell receptor (beta chain) derives from a study of response to subunit inactivated influenza vaccine. Study results and limitations: Authors proposed each seasonal influenza vaccination draws in few new T cells.

This clonotype was counted ten times or more. What it recognizes is unknown. Germline CDR1 is LGHDT and CDR2 is YNNKEL (reference sequence). The V segment lost 1 base and the J segment 4 bases; nucleotides outside the gene matches: 4. The length of the CDR3 is 16 residues. TCRdb passed the RT-PCR reads through MiXCR, listing each CDR3 protein once. The sample carries about 500,000 distinct CDR3 sequences, 16% recorded once. V is TRBV3-1 and J is TRBJ2-5; 12 bases line up with TRBD2. The TCR originated in a man between 45 and 75 years old who received an inactivated influenza vaccine. This specimen was CD4+ T cells sorted from PBMCs, taken less than 30 months after vaccination. This CDR3 reads CASSQALAGGAETQYF. The DNA of the CDR3 is TGTGCCAGCAGCCAAGCCCTAGCGGGAGGGGCAGAGACCCAGTACTTC.